Listed below are T cell receptor beta chains from one sample, sequenced in a study of CD8 T cells in Susac syndrome. Via MiXCR, TCRdb re-called the immunoSEQ multiplex PCR reads, giving one row per CDR3 protein. The sample gives roughly 150,000 distinct CDR3 sequences, roughly 96% of which show up once; approximately 0.15% is in the top ten. Sequenced input: CD8+ T cells from PBMCs. These receptors were obtained from a human donor with multiple sclerosis. Both conserved end residues are part of each CDR3. A D gene is named only where the DNA matches it firmly. Not all rows give a size; the values are once, few, many and, for expanded clones, a class.

abundance	v_gene	d_gene	j_gene	CDR3nt	CDR3aa
.	TRBV30	TRBD1	TRBJ1-1	TGTGCCTGGGCTACAGGGGGCACTGAAGCTTTCTTT	CAWATGGTEAFF
.	TRBV28	.	TRBJ1-5	TGTGCCAGCAGTCTTCTGGATCATCAGCCCCAGCATTTT	CASSLLDHQPQHF
.	TRBV15	TRBD1	TRBJ2-7	TGTGCCACCAGCAGCCGATCGACAGGGGAGCAGTACTTC	CATSSRSTGEQYF
.	TRBV14	.	TRBJ1-2	TGTGCCAGCAGCCAAGATCCCTACGGGGCCGGAGCGGGGTATGGCTACACCTTC	CASSQDPYGAGAGYGYTF
.	TRBV20-1	.	TRBJ1-1	TGCAGTGCTAGAGTGAGCGCTGAAGCTTTCTTT	CSARVSAEAFF
.	TRBV30	.	TRBJ2-1	TGTGCCTGGAGTGAGGTTAGGGCTGAGCAGTTCTTC	CAWSEVRAEQFF
.	TRBV20-1	.	TRBJ2-2	TGCAGTGCTAGAGATCCTAGGAACACCGGGGAGCTGTTTTTT	CSARDPRNTGELFF
.	TRBV3-1	.	TRBJ1-1	TGTGCCAGCAGCCAAGATCGGCTGCCCGGGACACCGAACACTGAAGCTTTCTTT	CASSQDRLPGTPNTEAFF
.	TRBV12-5	.	TRBJ1-5	TGTGCTAGTGGCCTGCCCGAGGGTAATCAGCCCCAGCATTTT	CASGLPEGNQPQHF
.	TRBV6-5	.	TRBJ1-2	TGTGCCAGCACCAATTCCGTAGATGGCTACACCTTC	CASTNSVDGYTF
.	TRBV5-1	TRBD2	TRBJ2-7	TGCGCCAGCAGCTTGGCCACTAGCGGGGCGAGGTACGAGCAGTACTTC	CASSLATSGARYEQYF
.	TRBV12-3/TRBV12-4	.	TRBJ2-5	TGTGCCAGCAGTTTGGTCGGACAGAACCAAGAGACCCATTACTTC	CASSLVGQNQETHYF
.	TRBV29-1	.	TRBJ2-1	TGCAGCGTCGTTCCCCGGGGGCGGACTACATACAATGAGCAGTTCTTC	CSVVPRGRTTYNEQFF
.	TRBV5-4	.	TRBJ2-3	TGTGCCAGCAGCCCCGGGACTGGGCGGGGGCTTCTCACAGATACGCAGTATTTT	CASSPGTGRGLLTDTQYF
once	TRBV5-1	.	TRBJ1-5	TGCGCCAGCAGCTTGGATCCAGGGGACGGCCAGCCCCAGCATTTT	CASSLDPGDGQPQHF
.	TRBV12-3/TRBV12-4	.	TRBJ2-7	TGTGCCAGCAGTCCCCGGGGGATAAGCGAGCAGTACTTC	CASSPRGISEQYF
few	TRBV5-4	.	TRBJ2-7	TGTGCCAGCAGCGCCGGGGGCTCCTACGAGCAGTACTTC	CASSAGGSYEQYF
.	TRBV7-9	.	TRBJ2-5	TGTGCCAGCAGCGCGAACCTTCAAGAGCAAGAGACCCAGTACTTC	CASSANLQEQETQYF
once	TRBV27	.	TRBJ1-2	TGTGCCAGCAGTTTAACGGGGTCTTCTAACTATGGCTACACCTTC	CASSLTGSSNYGYTF
.	TRBV4-1	.	TRBJ1-6	TGCGCCAGCAGCCAAGGGACAGAAGAAAGTTCACCCCTCCACTTT	CASSQGTEESSPLHF
.	TRBV5-6	.	TRBJ2-2	TGTGCCAGCAGCTTGGAGACAGGCAACGGGGAGCTGTTTTTT	CASSLETGNGELFF
.	TRBV2	TRBD1	TRBJ2-3	TGTGCCAGCAGTGAGGGACAGGGCACAGATACGCAGTATTTT	CASSEGQGTDTQYF
.	TRBV30	.	TRBJ2-1	TGTGCCTGGAGGGGTAGCAATGAGCAGTTCTTC	CAWRGSNEQFF
.	TRBV6-1	.	TRBJ2-3	TGTGCCAGCACGAGGCCAAAATTAAGCACAGATACGCAGTATTTT	CASTRPKLSTDTQYF
.	TRBV27	.	TRBJ2-7	TGTGCCAGCAGTCTCGCAGGGTACAGCGACGAGCAGTACTTC	CASSLAGYSDEQYF
.	TRBV9	.	TRBJ1-2	TGTGCCAGCAGCGTAGACTCCCGGGAGGGCTACACCTTC	CASSVDSREGYTF
.	TRBV12-3/TRBV12-4	.	TRBJ2-1	TGTGCCAGCAGTTCGCCGGGACGGGGCTACAATGAGCAGTTCTTC	CASSSPGRGYNEQFF
.	TRBV6-1	.	TRBJ2-7	TGTGCCAGCAGTGAAGCGCGGGGTGGACAGGTCGTCCTCGAGCAGTACTTC	CASSEARGGQVVLEQYF
.	TRBV15	TRBD1	TRBJ2-3	TGTGCCACCAGCCCCCGACAGGGAATCAGCACAGATACGCAGTATTTT	CATSPRQGISTDTQYF
.	TRBV2	TRBD2	TRBJ2-1	TGTGCCAGGCGGGCTAGCGGAAGCTCCTACAATGAGCAGTTCTTC	CARRASGSSYNEQFF
.	TRBV24-1	TRBD1	TRBJ1-1	TGTGCCACCCCCTCGGTTGGACAGGGGAACACTGAAGCTTTCTTT	CATPSVGQGNTEAFF
.	TRBV29-1	.	TRBJ2-2	TGCAGCGTTGAAGCCCCGGAAGGCACGAACACCGGGGAGCTGTTTTTT	CSVEAPEGTNTGELFF
.	TRBV7-8	.	TRBJ1-1	TGTGCCAGCAGCTCCTATGACGGGACTGAAGCTTTCTTT	CASSSYDGTEAFF
.	TRBV20-1	.	TRBJ2-7	TGCAGTGCTAGAGATTGGGGAATCTCCTACGAGCAGTACTTC	CSARDWGISYEQYF
.	TRBV30	.	TRBJ2-3	TGTGCCTGCAAAACAGGGATCCATACGCAGTATTTT	CACKTGIHTQYF
once	TRBV20-1	.	TRBJ2-3	TGCAGTGCTAGAGATCCTGGGGGCAAAGATACGCAGTATTTT	CSARDPGGKDTQYF
.	TRBV6-2/TRBV6-3	.	TRBJ2-7	TGTGCCACCTCCTATTTATCCTACGAGCAGTACTTC	CATSYLSYEQYF
.	TRBV7-9	TRBD2	TRBJ2-5	TGTGCCAGCAGCCCCCCGACTAGCAGGGAGACCCAGTACTTC	CASSPPTSRETQYF
.	TRBV7-3	.	TRBJ2-5	TGTGCCAGCAGCTTAAATTCGGTAGAGACCCAGTACTTC	CASSLNSVETQYF
.	TRBV20-1	TRBD2	TRBJ2-5	TGCAGTGAAGCGGGGGGGCCGTCCGAGACCCAGTACTTC	CSEAGGPSETQYF
.	TRBV29-1	TRBD1	TRBJ2-1	TGCAGCGTTCCCGGGACAGTTTACAATGAGCAGTTCTTC	CSVPGTVYNEQFF
.	TRBV20-1	TRBD1	TRBJ2-7	TGCAGTGCTACCGGGACAGGGTTCTACGAGCAGTACTTC	CSATGTGFYEQYF
.	TRBV29-1	TRBD1	TRBJ1-2	TGCAGCGTGTTCCCGGGACAGAACTATGGCTACACCTTC	CSVFPGQNYGYTF
.	TRBV29-1	.	TRBJ2-7	TGCAGCGTTGACGGGAGACAGGGCGACGAGCAGTACTTC	CSVDGRQGDEQYF
few	TRBV18	.	TRBJ1-5	TGTGCCAGCTCACCCGGAGGGGGAGGCAATCAGCCCCAGCATTTT	CASSPGGGGNQPQHF
.	TRBV2	.	TRBJ1-5	TGTGCCAGCAGAACGACACTCAATCAGCCCCAGCATTTT	CASRTTLNQPQHF
.	TRBV24-1	TRBD2	TRBJ2-3	TGTGCCACCAGTGACGCGGATGGGACTAGCGGGGGGACGGATACGCAGTATTTT	CATSDADGTSGGTDTQYF
.	TRBV15	.	TRBJ1-4	TGTGCCACCAGTGATTCCGAAAGGGGACAATATGAAAAACTGTTTTTT	CATSDSERGQYEKLFF
.	TRBV20-1	.	TRBJ2-7	TGCAGTGCTCCTTGGGACAATCGCGAGCAGTACTTC	CSAPWDNREQYF
.	TRBV21-1	.	TRBJ2-4	TGTGCCAGCAACCCCCCGGAAGTGCACGGCTTAAACATTCAGTACTTC	CASNPPEVHGLNIQYF
.	TRBV29-1	.	TRBJ1-2	TGCAGCGTTGGCCAGGGGCGAAGAAATGGCTACACCTTC	CSVGQGRRNGYTF
.	TRBV6-5	.	TRBJ2-1	TGTGCCAGCAGTTATGGCCAGTTCAATGAGCAGTTCTTC	CASSYGQFNEQFF
.	TRBV6-2/TRBV6-3	.	TRBJ2-7	TGTGCCAGCTCAACACAGAACACCTACGAGCAGTACTTC	CASSTQNTYEQYF
once	TRBV27	TRBD1	TRBJ1-1	TGTGCCAGCAGCCCTAACAGGGGCGGTATGAACACTGAAGCTTTCTTT	CASSPNRGGMNTEAFF
.	TRBV9	.	TRBJ2-2	TGTGCCAGCAGCCCCTCGGGGCCGGGCGGGGAGCTGTTTTTT	CASSPSGPGGELFF